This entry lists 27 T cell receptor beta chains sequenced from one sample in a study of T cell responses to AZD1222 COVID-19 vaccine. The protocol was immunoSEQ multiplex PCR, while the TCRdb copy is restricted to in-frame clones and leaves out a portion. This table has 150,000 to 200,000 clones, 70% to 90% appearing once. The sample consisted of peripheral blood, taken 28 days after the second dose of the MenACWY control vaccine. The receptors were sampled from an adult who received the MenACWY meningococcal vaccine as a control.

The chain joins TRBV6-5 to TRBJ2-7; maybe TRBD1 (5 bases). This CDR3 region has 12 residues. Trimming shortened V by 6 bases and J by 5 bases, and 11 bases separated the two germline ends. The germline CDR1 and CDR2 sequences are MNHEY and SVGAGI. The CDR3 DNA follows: TGTGCCAGCAGATCCGCAGGGAACGAGCAGTACTTC. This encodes CASRSAGNEQYF.

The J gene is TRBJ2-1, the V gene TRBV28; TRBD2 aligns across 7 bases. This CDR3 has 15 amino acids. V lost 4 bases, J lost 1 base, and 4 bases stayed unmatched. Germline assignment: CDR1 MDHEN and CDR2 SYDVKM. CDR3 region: CASSSPSGSYNEQFF. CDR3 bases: TGTGCCAGCAGTTCTCCTAGCGGTTCCTACAATGAGCAGTTCTTC.

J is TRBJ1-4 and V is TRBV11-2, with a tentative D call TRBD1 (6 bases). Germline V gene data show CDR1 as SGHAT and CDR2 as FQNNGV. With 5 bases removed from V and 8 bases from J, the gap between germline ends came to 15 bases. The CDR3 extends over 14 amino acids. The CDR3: CASSQTGIGEKLFF. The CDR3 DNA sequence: TGTGCCAGCAGCCAAACAGGGATCGGGGAAAAACTGTTTTTT.

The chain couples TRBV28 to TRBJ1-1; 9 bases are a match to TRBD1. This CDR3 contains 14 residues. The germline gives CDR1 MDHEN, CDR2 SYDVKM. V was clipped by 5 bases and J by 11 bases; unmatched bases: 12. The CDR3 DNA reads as TGTGCCAGCAGTCCCCTCAACAGGGGGCTTGGGGCTTTCTTT. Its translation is CASSPLNRGLGAFF.

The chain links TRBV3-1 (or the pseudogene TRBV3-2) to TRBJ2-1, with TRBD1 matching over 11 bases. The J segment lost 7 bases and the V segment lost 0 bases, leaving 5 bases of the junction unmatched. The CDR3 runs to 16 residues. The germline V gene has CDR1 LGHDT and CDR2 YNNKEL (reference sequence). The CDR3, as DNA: TGTGCCAGCAGCCAAGATTGGGACAGGGGGATGAATGAGCAGTTCTTC. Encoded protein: CASSQDWDRGMNEQFF.

CDR3 in amino acids: CASSLDLLAAATDTQYF. The CDR3 region has the DNA TGTGCCAGCAGCTTAGATCTTCTAGCGGCTGCTACAGATACGCAGTATTTT. This chain uses TRBV7-2 with TRBJ2-3; 7 bases are shared with TRBD2. The J segment lost 3 bases and the V segment lost 1 base, leaving 10 bases of the junction unmatched. Germline V gives CDR1 SGHTA, CDR2 FQGNSA. The CDR3 totals 17 residues.

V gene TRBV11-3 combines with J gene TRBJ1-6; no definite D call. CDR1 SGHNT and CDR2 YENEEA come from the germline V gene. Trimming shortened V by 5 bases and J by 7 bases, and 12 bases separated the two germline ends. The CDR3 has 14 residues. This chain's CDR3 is CASSREAENSPLHF. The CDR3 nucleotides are TGTGCCAGCAGCCGAGAAGCGGAAAATTCACCCCTCCACTTT.

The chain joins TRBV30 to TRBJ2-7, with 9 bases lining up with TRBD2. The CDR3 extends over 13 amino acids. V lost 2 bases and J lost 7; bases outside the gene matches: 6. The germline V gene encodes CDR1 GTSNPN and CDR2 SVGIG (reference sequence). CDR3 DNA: TGTGCCTGGAGTCCTAGCGGGGTGCGGGAGCAGTACTTC. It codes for CAWSPSGVREQYF.

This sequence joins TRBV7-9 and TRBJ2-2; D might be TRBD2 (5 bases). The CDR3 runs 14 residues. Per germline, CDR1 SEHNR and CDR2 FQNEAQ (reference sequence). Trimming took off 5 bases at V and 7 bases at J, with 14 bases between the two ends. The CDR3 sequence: CASSLRAKYGELFF. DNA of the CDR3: TGTGCCAGCAGCCTGAGGGCGAAATACGGGGAGCTGTTTTTT.

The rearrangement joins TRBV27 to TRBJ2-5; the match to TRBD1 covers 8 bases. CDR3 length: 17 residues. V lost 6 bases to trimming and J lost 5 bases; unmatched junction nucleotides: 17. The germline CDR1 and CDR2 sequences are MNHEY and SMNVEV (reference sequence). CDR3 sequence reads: CASRTAGTGISRETQYF. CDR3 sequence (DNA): TGTGCCAGCAGGACAGCCGGGACAGGAATTTCACGGGAGACCCAGTACTTC.

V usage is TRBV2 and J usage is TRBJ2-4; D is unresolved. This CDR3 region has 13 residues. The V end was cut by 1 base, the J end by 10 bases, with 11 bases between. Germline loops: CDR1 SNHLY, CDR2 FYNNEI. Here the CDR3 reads CASSEDEEGIQYF. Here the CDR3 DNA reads TGTGCCAGCAGTGAAGACGAGGAAGGAATTCAGTACTTC.

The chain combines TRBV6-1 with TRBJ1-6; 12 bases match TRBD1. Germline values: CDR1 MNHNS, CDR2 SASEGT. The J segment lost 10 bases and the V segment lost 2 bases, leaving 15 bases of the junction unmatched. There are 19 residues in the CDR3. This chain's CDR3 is CASSETPYRDRGRRSPLHF. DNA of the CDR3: TGTGCCAGCAGTGAAACACCTTACCGGGACAGGGGGCGTAGGTCACCCCTCCACTTT.

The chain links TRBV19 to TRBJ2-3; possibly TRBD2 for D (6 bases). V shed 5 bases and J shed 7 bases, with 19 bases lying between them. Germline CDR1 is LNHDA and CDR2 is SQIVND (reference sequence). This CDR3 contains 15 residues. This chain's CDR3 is CASSWSASASYTQYF. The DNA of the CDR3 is TGTGCCAGTAGTTGGTCGGCTAGCGCGTCCTATACGCAGTATTTT.

CDR3 amino acids: CASSDGQANYGYTF. The DNA for the CDR3 is TGTGCCAGCAGCGACGGACAGGCCAACTATGGCTACACCTTC. The chain has TRBV28 and TRBJ1-2; 7 bases align to TRBD1. J lost 2 bases, V lost 6 bases, and 6 bases had no gene match. This CDR3 contains 14 residues. The germline gives CDR1 MDHEN, CDR2 SYDVKM.

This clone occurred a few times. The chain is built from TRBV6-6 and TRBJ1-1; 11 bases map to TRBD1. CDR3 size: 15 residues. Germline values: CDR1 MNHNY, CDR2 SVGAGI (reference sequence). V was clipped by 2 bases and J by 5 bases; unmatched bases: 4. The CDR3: CASSYLGTGGTEAFF. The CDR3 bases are TGTGCCAGCAGTTACCTCGGGACAGGGGGAACTGAAGCTTTCTTT.

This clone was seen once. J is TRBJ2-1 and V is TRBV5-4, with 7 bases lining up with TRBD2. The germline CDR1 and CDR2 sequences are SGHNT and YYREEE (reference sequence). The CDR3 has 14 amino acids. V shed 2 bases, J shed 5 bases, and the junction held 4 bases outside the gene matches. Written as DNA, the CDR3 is TGTGCCAGCAGCTTCCGGGACTACGACAATGAGCAGTTCTTC. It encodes CASSFRDYDNEQFF.

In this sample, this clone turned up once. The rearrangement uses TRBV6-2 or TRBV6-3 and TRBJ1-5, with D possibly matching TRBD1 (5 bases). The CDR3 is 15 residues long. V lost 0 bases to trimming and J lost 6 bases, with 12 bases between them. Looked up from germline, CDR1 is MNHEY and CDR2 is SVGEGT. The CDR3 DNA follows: TGTGCCAGCAGTTACTCGATGGGGGGATCTCAGCCCCAGCATTTT. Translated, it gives CASSYSMGGSQPQHF.

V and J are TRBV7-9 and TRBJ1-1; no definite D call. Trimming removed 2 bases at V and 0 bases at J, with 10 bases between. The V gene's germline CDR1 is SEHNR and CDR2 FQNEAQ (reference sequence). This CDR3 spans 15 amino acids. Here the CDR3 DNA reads TGTGCCAGCAGCTTATCAAGGGTAATGAACACTGAAGCTTTCTTT. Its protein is CASSLSRVMNTEAFF.

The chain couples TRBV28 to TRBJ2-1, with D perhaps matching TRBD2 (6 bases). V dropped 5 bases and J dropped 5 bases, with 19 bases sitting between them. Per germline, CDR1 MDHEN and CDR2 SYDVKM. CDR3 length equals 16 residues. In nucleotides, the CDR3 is TGTGCCAGCAGTAATACCGGGACTGGGGAAGACAATGAGCAGTTCTTC. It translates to CASSNTGTGEDNEQFF.

CDR3 loop: CASSVQPGNTIYF. CDR3 bases: TGTGCCAGCAGCGTGCAACCTGGAAACACCATATATTTT. V and J are TRBV9 and TRBJ1-3; D is undetermined. The CDR3 totals 13 residues. Germline V gene data show CDR1 as SGDLS and CDR2 as YYNGEE. Trimming cost V 2 bases and J 2 bases, with 5 bases left between them.

CDR3 DNA sequence: TGTGCCAGCAGTTACGGGGCGGGCCGGTACAATGAGCAGTTCTTC. Encoded protein: CASSYGAGRYNEQFF. V and J are TRBV6-2 or TRBV6-3 and TRBJ2-1; either TRBD1 or TRBD2 may supply D (5 bases each). The CDR3 consists of 15 residues. From germline, CDR1 is MNHEY and CDR2 SVGEGT. With 2 bases removed from V and 4 bases from J, the gap between germline ends came to 12 bases.

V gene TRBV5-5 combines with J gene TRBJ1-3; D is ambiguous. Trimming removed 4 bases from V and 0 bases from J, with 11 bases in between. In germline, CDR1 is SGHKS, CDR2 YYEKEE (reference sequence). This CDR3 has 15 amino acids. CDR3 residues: CASSPTPTSGNTIYF. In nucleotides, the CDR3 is TGTGCCAGCAGCCCGACACCTACCTCTGGAAACACCATATATTTT. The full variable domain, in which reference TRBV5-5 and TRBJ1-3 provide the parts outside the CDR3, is DAGVTQSPTHLIKTRGQQVTLRCSPISGHKSVSWYQQVLGQGPQFIFQYYEKEERGRGNFPDRFSARQFPNYSSELNVNALLLGDSALYLCASSPTPTSGNTIYFGEGSWLTVV.

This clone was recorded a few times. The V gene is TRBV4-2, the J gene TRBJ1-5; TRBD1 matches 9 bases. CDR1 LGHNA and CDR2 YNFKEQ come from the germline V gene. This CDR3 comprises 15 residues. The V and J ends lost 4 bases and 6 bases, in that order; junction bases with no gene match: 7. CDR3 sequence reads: CASSPQGARSQPQHF. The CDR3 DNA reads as TGTGCCAGCAGCCCACAGGGGGCCAGAAGTCAGCCCCAGCATTTT.

The DNA for the CDR3 is TGTGCCTGGAGTATTGGGCAGTACGAGCAGTACTTC. Residues: CAWSIGQYEQYF. V gene TRBV30 combines with J gene TRBJ2-7; D ambiguous. Germline V gene sequence: CDR1 GTSNPN, CDR2 SVGIG (reference sequence). The CDR3 contains 12 residues. The V end lost 2 bases, the J end lost 4 bases, and 9 bases lay between the germline ends. The full variable domain, completed using reference TRBV30 and TRBJ2-7, is SQTIHQWPATLVQPVGSPLSLECTVEGTSNPNLYWYRQAAGRGLQLLFYSVGIGQISSEVPQNLSASRPQDRQFILSSKKLLLSDSGFYLCAWSIGQYEQYFGPGTRLTVT.

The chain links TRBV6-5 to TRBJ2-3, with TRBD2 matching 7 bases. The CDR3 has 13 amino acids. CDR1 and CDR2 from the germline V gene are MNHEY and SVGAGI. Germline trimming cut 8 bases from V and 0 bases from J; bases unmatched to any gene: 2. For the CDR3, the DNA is TGTGCCAGCCGGGGGGAGAGCACAGATACGCAGTATTTT. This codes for CASRGESTDTQYF.

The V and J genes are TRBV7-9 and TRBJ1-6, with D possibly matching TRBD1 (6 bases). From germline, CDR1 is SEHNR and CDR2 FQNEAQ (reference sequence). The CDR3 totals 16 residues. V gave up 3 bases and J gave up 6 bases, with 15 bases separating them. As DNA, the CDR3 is TGTGCCAGCAGCTTGACGGGACATTTGGTTAATTCACCCCTCCACTTT. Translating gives CASSLTGHLVNSPLHF.

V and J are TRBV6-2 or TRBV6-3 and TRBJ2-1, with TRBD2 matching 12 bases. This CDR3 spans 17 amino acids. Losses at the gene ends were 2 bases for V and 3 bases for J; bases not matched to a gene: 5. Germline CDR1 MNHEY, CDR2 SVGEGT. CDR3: CASSYDPSGRGYNEQFF. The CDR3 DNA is TGTGCCAGCAGTTACGACCCTAGCGGGAGGGGCTACAATGAGCAGTTCTTC.